This TCR beta chain was obtained from a study of T cell repertoires in cytomegalovirus infection. Study-level information: Shared public TCR beta signatures pointed to both CMV infection and a matching HLA type. Regarding the study as a whole: HLA-C-restricted CMV-specific TCR beta clonotypes were dominant in the ex vivo response. Based on cumulative public TCR beta family frequency, carriers of CMV plus the relevant HLA were identified.

One entry per CDR3 protein, called by TCRdb with MiXCR from the reads. The sample lists approximately 500,000 distinct CDR3 sequences, around 27% seen once, with under 15% in the top ten. Points on this clonotype: Its matching antigen is unknown.

V shed 8 bases, J shed 6 bases, and the junction held 14 bases outside the gene matches. This CDR3 spans 15 amino acids. Germline-derived CDR1 and CDR2 are MNHEY and SMNVEV (reference sequence). The receptor was isolated from a human donor in good health (CMV status not recorded). Some clones in this sample may be carry-over from other donors' samples. Sequencing was done on a sample of PBMCs. The V gene is TRBV27, the J gene TRBJ2-3; 7 bases map to TRBD2. The CDR3 DNA follows: TGTGCCAGCGGATTACTGGCGGGAGTCGAGGATACGCAGTATTTT. It encodes CASGLLAGVEDTQYF.